The clone carrying this T cell receptor beta chain has a count of ten or more. Antigen: not known. The sample originates from a study of T cells in Graves' hyperthyroidism and ophthalmopathy. This CDR3 is built from 13 residues. Looked up from germline, CDR1 is SGHTA and CDR2 is FQGTGA. Between the trimmed V and J ends, which lost 3 bases and 6 bases, there was a span of 6 bases. Graves' hyperthyroidism without ophthalmopathy progression within 18 months was termed stable. Amplification yielded TCR beta CDR3 regions, with RNA transcripts as the source. During a first-round RT-PCR of the TCR CDR3, the HTBI primer set was used. Each CDR3 protein gets one entry after TCRdb re-called the multiplex PCR reads with MiXCR. The data contain 90,000 to 120,000 distinct CDR3 sequences, around a sixth of them singletons. Study-level findings and limits: Most clonotypes expanded in the thyroid (above 0.001) were also present in blood.

The TCR comes from a woman aged 45-65 years with Graves' hyperthyroidism. The sample taken for sequencing was blood. This sequence joins TRBV7-3 and TRBJ1-6, with D unresolved. CDR3 amino acids: CASSFGFNSPLHF. For the CDR3, the DNA is TGTGCCAGCAGCTTCGGCTTTAATTCACCCCTCCACTTT.